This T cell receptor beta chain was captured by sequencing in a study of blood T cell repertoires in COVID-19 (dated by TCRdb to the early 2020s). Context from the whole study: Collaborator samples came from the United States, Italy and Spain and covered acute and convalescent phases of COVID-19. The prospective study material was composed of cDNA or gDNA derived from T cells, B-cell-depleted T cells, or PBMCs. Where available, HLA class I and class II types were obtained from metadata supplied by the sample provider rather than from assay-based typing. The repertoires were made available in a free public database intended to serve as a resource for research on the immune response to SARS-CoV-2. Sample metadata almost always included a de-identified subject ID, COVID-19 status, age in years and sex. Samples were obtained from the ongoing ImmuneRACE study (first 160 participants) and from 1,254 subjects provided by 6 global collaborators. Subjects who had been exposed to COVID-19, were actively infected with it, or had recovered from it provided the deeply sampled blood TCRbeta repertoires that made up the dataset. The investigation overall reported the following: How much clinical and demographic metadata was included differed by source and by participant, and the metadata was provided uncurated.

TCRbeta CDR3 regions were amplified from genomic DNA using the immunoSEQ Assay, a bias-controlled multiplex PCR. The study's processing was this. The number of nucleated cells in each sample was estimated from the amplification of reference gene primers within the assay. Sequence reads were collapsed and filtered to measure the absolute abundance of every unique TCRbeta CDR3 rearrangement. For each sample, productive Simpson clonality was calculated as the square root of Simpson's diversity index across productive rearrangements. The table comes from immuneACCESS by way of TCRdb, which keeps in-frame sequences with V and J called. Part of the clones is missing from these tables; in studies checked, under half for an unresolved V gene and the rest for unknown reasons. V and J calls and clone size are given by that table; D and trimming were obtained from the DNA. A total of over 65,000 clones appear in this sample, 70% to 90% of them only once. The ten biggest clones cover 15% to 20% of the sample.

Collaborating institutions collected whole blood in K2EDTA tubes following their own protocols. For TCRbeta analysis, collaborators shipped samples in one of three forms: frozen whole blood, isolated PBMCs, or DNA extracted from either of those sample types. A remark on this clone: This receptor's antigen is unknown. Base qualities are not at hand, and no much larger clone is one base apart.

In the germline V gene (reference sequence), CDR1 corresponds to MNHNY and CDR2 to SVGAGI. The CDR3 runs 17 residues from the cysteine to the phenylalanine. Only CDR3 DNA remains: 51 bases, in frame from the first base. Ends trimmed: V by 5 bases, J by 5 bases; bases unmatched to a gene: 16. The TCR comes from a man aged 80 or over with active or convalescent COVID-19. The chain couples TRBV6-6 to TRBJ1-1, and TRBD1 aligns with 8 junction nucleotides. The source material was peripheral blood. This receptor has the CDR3 CASSPTPHTGGGTEAFF. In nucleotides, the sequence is TGTGCCAGCAGTCCCACCCCCCACACAGGGGGTGGAACTGAAGCTTTCTTT.